One sample yielded the 11 T cell receptor beta chains listed below, sequenced in a study of blood T cell repertoires in COVID-19. TCRdb keeps only in-frame clones here, not all; method: immunoSEQ multiplex PCR. In the table there are roughly 200,000 clones, more than 75% of which are singletons. Sequencing was performed on PBMCs or T cells enriched from blood (not recorded which). The receptors shown here come from a man aged 40-50 years with acute COVID-19.

This rearrangement joins TRBV7-9 to TRBJ2-2; D may be TRBD2 (5 bases). V was pared by 7 bases and J by 2 bases, with 8 bases between. The CDR3 contains 13 residues. Germline lookup yields CDR1 SEHNR and CDR2 FQNEAQ (reference sequence). The CDR3 region is CASKAANTGELFF. The CDR3 nucleotides read TGTGCCAGCAAAGCGGCCAACACCGGGGAGCTGTTTTTT.

V gene TRBV6-5 combines with J gene TRBJ1-3; 7 bases line up with TRBD1. The CDR3 is made up of 15 amino acids. J lost 2 bases, V lost 6 bases, and 7 bases had no gene match. Germline CDR1 and CDR2: MNHEY and SVGAGI. The CDR3, as DNA: TGTGCCAGCAGGAACCGAGGGACAGCTGGAAACACCATATATTTT. This gives the protein CASRNRGTAGNTIYF.

This chain connects TRBV5-4 to TRBJ2-7; 10 bases agree with TRBD1. V shed 3 bases, J shed 10 bases, and the junction held 22 bases outside the gene matches. Germline V gives CDR1 SGHNT, CDR2 YYREEE (reference sequence). The CDR3 loop spans 18 amino acids. This CDR3 is CASSSGGPGQGSILRQYF. For the CDR3, the DNA is TGTGCCAGCAGCTCGGGGGGACCGGGACAGGGGAGTATTCTGCGTCAGTACTTC.

The chain has TRBV5-1 and TRBJ2-6; D not resolved. The V end was cut by 4 bases, the J end by 0 bases, with 8 bases between. The CDR3 is 15 residues long. Germline-derived CDR1 and CDR2 are SGHRS and YFSETQ. The CDR3 is CASSQQSSGANVLTF. CDR3 in DNA: TGCGCCAGCAGCCAACAGAGCTCTGGGGCCAACGTCCTGACTTTC.

V usage is TRBV21-1 and J usage is TRBJ2-5; the table's D call, TRBD2, was not checked against the DNA. TRBV21-1 is marked as a pseudogene. CDR3 length: 14 amino acids. As DNA, the CDR3 is TGTGCCAGCAGCATCTTGGGGGGGGCATTGACCCAGTACTTC. It codes for CASSILGGALTQYF.

The CDR3 reads CSVARLAGGADTQYF. CDR3 sequence (DNA): TGCAGCGTTGCCCGACTAGCGGGAGGGGCAGATACGCAGTATTTT. The V and J genes are TRBV29-1 and TRBJ2-3; 14 bases fit TRBD2. Germline CDR1 SQVTM, CDR2 ANQGSEA. The CDR3 totals 15 residues. Trimming removed 4 bases from V and 4 bases from J; junction bases left unmatched: 4.

The chain combines TRBV19 with TRBJ2-1, with 13 nucleotides matching TRBD2. Losses at the gene ends were 8 bases for V and 10 bases for J; bases not matched to a gene: 17. This CDR3 comprises 17 residues. Germline CDR1 is LNHDA and CDR2 is SQIVND (reference sequence). CDR3 in DNA: TGTGCCAGTCAACTCATCTGGACTAGCGGGAGTCTGGAGGAGCAGTTCTTC. Its translation is CASQLIWTSGSLEEQFF.

The V call is TRBV4-2, the J call TRBJ2-5; D unresolved. This CDR3 has 15 residues. Trimming pared 1 base from V and 0 bases from J, leaving 9 bases between. CDR1 and CDR2 (germline): LGHNA, YNFKEQ. This chain's CDR3 is CASSQGAGYQETQYF. The CDR3 bases are TGTGCCAGCAGCCAAGGGGCAGGATACCAAGAGACCCAGTACTTC.

The chain is built from TRBV11-2 and TRBJ1-6, with D hard to call. The germline gives CDR1 SGHAT, CDR2 FQNNGV. CDR3 size: 13 residues. The V gene lost 2 bases and the J gene lost 8 bases, with 7 bases spanning the gap. CDR3 in amino acids: CASSLNTYSPLHF. For the CDR3, the DNA is TGTGCCAGCAGCTTAAACACGTATTCACCCCTCCACTTT.

This chain connects TRBV28 to TRBJ2-1; D perhaps matches TRBD2 (5 bases). The CDR3 sequence is 16 residues long. CDR1 is MDHEN, CDR2 SYDVKM, per germline. The V end was cut by 7 bases, the J end by 7 bases, with 23 bases between. CDR3 bases: TGTGCCAGCACCTCGCGATTTACTAGGAGGCGAAATGAGCAGTTCTTC. This codes for CASTSRFTRRRNEQFF.

The chain combines TRBV27 with TRBJ2-1; 8 bases line up with TRBD1. The CDR3 totals 16 residues. Germline V gene data show CDR1 as MNHEY and CDR2 as SMNVEV (reference sequence). The V and J ends lost 5 bases and 9 bases, in that order; junction bases with no gene match: 15. The CDR3 nucleotides read TGTGCCAGCAGTGGGGACAGGCTCGTCGCAGTCCCTGAGCAGTTCTTC. This gives the protein CASSGDRLVAVPEQFF.